Given below is one T cell receptor beta chain in context. Antigen: not known. This specimen comes from a study of shared clonotypes between healthy human individuals. General observations from the study: Memory subsets generally showed lower estimated richness than naive subsets.

The CDR3 length is 12 residues. Germline assignment: CDR1 LGHNT and CDR2 FRNRAP. Between the trimmed V and J ends, which lost 5 bases and 4 bases, there was a span of 9 bases. Terminally differentiated effector memory CD45RA+ cells were excluded by CCR7 positive selection of CD45RO-negative cells. Several immunoSEQ 96-well plates shared each subset's DNA, each plate a replicate. In the authors' workflow: As immunoSEQ supplied junction-only sequences (without quality scores), filtering differed. Measured with immunoSEQ multiplex PCR; TCRdb has only the in-frame clones, and not every one. That table supplies the V and J calls and clone size; D and trimming were determined from the DNA. This sample has some 2,000,000 clones, with about 95% found just once.

This chain uses TRBV12-5 with TRBJ2-7; D is ambiguous. Material: naive CD8+ T cells sorted from blood. This sequence was found in a man aged 18 to 35 in good health. Here the CDR3 reads CASGPESYEQYF. The CDR3 nucleotides are TGTGCTAGTGGTCCCGAGAGTTACGAGCAGTACTTC.